This T cell receptor beta chain emerged from a study of T cells in Graves' hyperthyroidism and ophthalmopathy. Germline V gene data show CDR1 as SGHTA and CDR2 as FQGNSA. The V end was cut by 4 bases, the J end by 1 base, with 8 bases between. This CDR3 region has 14 residues. The study defined stable Graves' hyperthyroidism as no ophthalmopathy progression within 18 months. From RNA transcripts, TCR beta CDR3 regions were amplified. First-round RT-PCR with HTBI primers amplified the TCR CDR3 region. MiXCR, applied by TCRdb to the multiplex PCR reads, yields one record per CDR3 protein. The table has a few hundred thousand distinct CDR3 sequences, 15% to 20% seen once.

The chain employs TRBV7-2 and TRBJ2-1, with D perhaps TRBD2 (5 bases). The TCR was taken from a man between 35 and 55 years old with Graves' hyperthyroidism. The sequencing sample was made of blood. The CDR3 DNA sequence: TGTGCCAGCAGCTCGGACTTTTCCTACAATGAGCAGTTCTTC. Encoded protein: CASSSDFSYNEQFF. The full variable domain, completed using reference TRBV7-2 and TRBJ2-1, is GAGVSQSPSNKVTEKGKDVELRCDPISGHTALYWYRQSLGQGLEFLIYFQGNSAPDKSGLPSDRFSAERTGGSVSTLTIQRTQQEDSAVYLCASSSDFSYNEQFFGPGTRLTVL.